The TCR beta chain under discussion was sequenced for a study of blood T cell repertoires in COVID-19. At the level of the study: Acute-phase and convalescent COVID-19 samples originated in the United States, Italy and Spain. The analysed material was cDNA or gDNA that came from T cells, B-cell-depleted T cells, or PBMCs.

Trimming took 2 bases from V and 6 from J, leaving 13 bases between them. The CDR3 consists of 14 residues. Germline CDR1 is SNHLY and CDR2 is FYNNEI. Original processing methods: Reference gene primer amplification yielded estimated nucleated cell counts. The assay was immunoSEQ multiplex PCR, and TCRdb's table has in-frame clones only and misses some. Clonal size and the V and J genes are those of that table, whereas D and trimming came from the DNA. The data hold approximately 150,000 clones, with approximately 88% observed a single time. The count of this clone is one. This sequence was found in a man in his 60s with active or convalescent COVID-19. The sequenced sample consisted of peripheral blood. The V call is TRBV2, the J call TRBJ2-5; weak D call: TRBD1 (5 bases). CDR3 region: CASSELQGLKTQYF. The DNA for the CDR3 is TGTGCCAGCAGTGAACTCCAGGGTCTAAAGACCCAGTACTTC.